This TCR beta chain was recovered during a study of a mutant IDH1 vaccine in newly diagnosed glioma. General study findings and limits: Immune responses arising from the vaccine appeared in approximately 93% of patients.

Note on this clone: What it binds is unknown.

The time point here: week 23, last vaccination. Vaccinated patients received 300 ug of mutant IDH1 20-mer peptide per dose, with topical imiquimod. This CDR3 region has 15 residues. The V and J ends lost 1 base and 3 bases respectively, with 11 bases between them. Germline-derived CDR1 and CDR2 are MNHNS and SASEGT. Assay: immunoSEQ multiplex PCR; the TCRdb copy retains only in-frame clones and omits some. This table holds about 38,000 clones, roughly 76% found once. The source was PBMCs, collected from a glioma patient whose treatment included an IDH1 peptide vaccine. This chain links TRBV6-1 with TRBJ2-3; D call uncertain. This sequence was found in a man in his forties with glioma. Written as DNA, the CDR3 is TGTGCCAGCAGTGAAGGTCTCAACCCGACAGATACGCAGTATTTT. As protein: CASSEGLNPTDTQYF.